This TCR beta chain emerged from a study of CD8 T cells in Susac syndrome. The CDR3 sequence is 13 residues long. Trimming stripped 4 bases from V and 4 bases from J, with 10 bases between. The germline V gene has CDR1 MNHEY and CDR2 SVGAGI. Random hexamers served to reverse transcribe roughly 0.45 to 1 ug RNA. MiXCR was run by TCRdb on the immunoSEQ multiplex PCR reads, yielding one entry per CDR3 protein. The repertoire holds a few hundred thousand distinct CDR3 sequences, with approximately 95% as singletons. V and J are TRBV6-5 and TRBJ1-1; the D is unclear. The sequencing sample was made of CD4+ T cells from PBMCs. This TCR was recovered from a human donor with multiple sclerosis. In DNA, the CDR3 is TGTGCCAGCAGTTCGGACCTCCGCACTGAAGCTTTCTTT. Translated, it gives CASSSDLRTEAFF.